This TCR beta chain was recorded in a study of siplizumab effects on memory and regulatory T cells. Produced via immunoSEQ multiplex PCR; TCRdb's table is partial and in-frame only. Among about 91,000 clones, approximately 97% were seen once, and the ten largest hold 0.025% to 0.035%. Details on this clone: Antigen specificity is unknown.

The length of the CDR3 is 16 residues. CDR1 and CDR2 from the germline V gene are SGDLS and YYNGEE. J gave up 1 base and V 0 bases, and 4 bases lay outside the gene matches. Overall study findings and caveats: Siplizumab brought about a significant reduction in alloreactive sequences traceable to unstimulated CD4+ memory cells. Sequences below about 10^-5 frequency were poorly captured, limiting mapping of alloreactive clones.

Sequenced input: naive CD4+ T cells sorted from blood. The genes are TRBV9 and TRBJ2-5; 9 bases align to TRBD1. This sequence originates from a human donor in good health. The DNA of the CDR3 is TGTGCCAGCAGCGTAGCTACGGACAGGGGCCAAGAGACCCAGTACTTC. Translating gives CASSVATDRGQETQYF.